Only a few counts were recorded for the clone carrying this TCR beta chain. Its antigen is not known. The record originates from a study of T cells in Graves' hyperthyroidism and ophthalmopathy. Study background: It was at initial diagnosis, before any treatment, that peripheral blood was collected. Findings and limits, study-wide: Stable hyperthyroidism was told apart from ophthalmopathy by a model built on 13 V-J features.

Amplification of TCR beta CDR3 regions used RNA as the template. In the first-round RT-PCR of the TCR CDR3, the HTBI primer set was used. One entry per CDR3 protein, called by TCRdb with MiXCR from the multiplex PCR reads. The repertoire consists of about 420,000 distinct CDR3 sequences, with around 14% occurring once and the leading ten covering 7.5% to 9%. Isolation of PBMCs was performed on 8.5 to 10 ml fresh peripheral blood. V lost 2 bases and J lost 1, with 14 bases in between. CDR3 length: 16 amino acids. Germline V CDR1 and CDR2: MNHNY, SVGAGI (reference sequence). Sequencing input: blood. This clonotype was sampled from a woman between 18 and 30 years old with Graves' hyperthyroidism. The chain uses TRBV6-6 and TRBJ1-1; D gene uncertain. DNA for the CDR3: TGTGCCAGCAGTTACCCTAAAGTCCCTAGGAACACTGAAGCTTTCTTT. The encoded protein is CASSYPKVPRNTEAFF.